This note documents a single TCR beta chain sequence. Its antigen is still unknown. Every single participant having HIV got treatment inside the United States. This specimen comes from a study of long-term antiretroviral therapy in people with HIV. Study results and limitations: From the mid-2000s to the late 2010s, blood was obtained, possibly while participants received older ART regimens. Diversity remained lower than transplant donor controls, even though it increased after ART.

A v3.0 immunoSEQ assay was performed at survey level. Some clones are missing from TCRdb's copy, which holds only in-frame ones; the method was immunoSEQ multiplex PCR. This repertoire shows approximately 18,000 clones, 91% found once; its top ten account for roughly 10%. Germline V gene sequence: CDR1 SGDLS, CDR2 YYNGEE. The CDR3 extends over 15 amino acids. The V end lost 0 bases, the J end lost 3 bases, and 11 bases lay between the germline ends. The TCR comes from a man aged 50-59 years with HIV. The chain carries TRBV9 and TRBJ2-3; the D gene is possibly TRBD1 (6 bases). Sequencing used unsorted PBMCs, obtained 3 years after starting antiretroviral therapy. DNA for the CDR3: TGTGCCAGCAGCGTAGAGGCCAGGGGTACAGATACGCAGTATTTT. This gives the protein CASSVEARGTDTQYF.